The TCR beta chain described here comes from a study of tumor-infiltrating lymphocytes in primary liver carcinoma. Synthesis of TCR beta cDNA was carried out from about 0.55 ug total RNA with a constant-region primer. Construction of TCR beta libraries relied on three successive nested multiplex PCR rounds employing slightly modified ARM-PCR. The first two PCR rounds used TRBV1-TRBV30 primers with a Cbeta primer, nine to ten cycles each. One entry per CDR3 protein results from TCRdb running MiXCR on the multiplex PCR reads. The sample has around 56,000 distinct CDR3 sequences; less than 85% are singletons. Unsorted bulk tissue (roughly 20-31 mg) underwent RNA and DNA co-extraction. Germline assignment: CDR1 MNHEY and CDR2 SVGAGI. The CDR3 is 12 residues long. Between the trimmed V and J ends, which lost 4 bases and 4 bases, there was a span of 7 bases.

The receptor comes from a man in his forties with primary liver carcinoma and hepatitis B virus infection. Sequences were obtained from liver tumor tissue from sampling region 2. Subset defined: tumor region T2, inferior pole. The gene calls are TRBV6-5 and TRBJ2-5, with a possible D match to TRBD2 (6 bases). The CDR3 sequence is CASSSGRETQYF. The CDR3 DNA is TGTGCCAGCAGTTCCGGGAGAGAGACCCAGTACTTC.